These T cell receptor beta chains were read from a single sample in a study of T cell responses to AZD1222 COVID-19 vaccine. The protocol was immunoSEQ multiplex PCR, while the TCRdb copy is restricted to in-frame clones and leaves out a portion. The sample includes about 150,000 clones, around 90% of them seen just once. The source material was peripheral blood, sampled on day 0 of AZD1222 vaccination. The receptors shown here come from an adult in good health. CDR3s include the opening cysteine and the closing phenylalanine or tryptophan.

CDR3aa: CATSRDVAKSTDTQYF; v_gene: TRBV15; j_gene: TRBJ2-3; len: 16
CDR3aa: CASSLVGGRSTEAFF; v_gene: TRBV5-5; j_gene: TRBJ1-1; len: 15
CDR3aa: CASSLTFDRRNTEAFF; v_gene: TRBV7-3; j_gene: TRBJ1-1; len: 16
CDR3aa: CASSPNPGQGGYTF; v_gene: TRBV27; j_gene: TRBJ1-2; len: 14
CDR3aa: CASSLGRTSERWLSTDTQYF; v_gene: TRBV5-4; j_gene: TRBJ2-3; len: 20
CDR3aa: CASSYLPGQHSYEQYF; v_gene: TRBV6-5; j_gene: TRBJ2-7; len: 16
CDR3aa: CASSLLTGVKFF; v_gene: TRBV7-2; j_gene: TRBJ2-1; len: 12
CDR3aa: CASSRGQSTTEAFF; v_gene: TRBV6-6; j_gene: TRBJ1-1; len: 14
CDR3aa: CASSSRTSGGAREQYF; v_gene: TRBV7-2; j_gene: TRBJ2-7; len: 16
CDR3aa: CASSTGLGTEAFF; v_gene: TRBV19; j_gene: TRBJ1-1; len: 13
CDR3aa: CASSFSGTGNQPQHF; v_gene: TRBV5-1; j_gene: TRBJ1-5; len: 15
CDR3aa: CASSQTPLGWDIQYF; v_gene: TRBV3-1/TRBV3-2; j_gene: TRBJ2-4; len: 15
CDR3aa: CASSPSAGQRIYEQYF; v_gene: TRBV18; j_gene: TRBJ2-7; len: 16
CDR3aa: CASSPLSGGATTSTDTQYF; v_gene: TRBV18; j_gene: TRBJ2-3; len: 19
CDR3aa: CASTYEGGRNQPQHF; v_gene: TRBV7-2; j_gene: TRBJ1-5; len: 15
CDR3aa: CASSPIQVLNQPQHF; v_gene: TRBV18; j_gene: TRBJ1-5; len: 15
CDR3aa: CASSQIWGGMNTEAFF; v_gene: TRBV3-1/TRBV3-2; j_gene: TRBJ1-1; len: 16
CDR3aa: CASSWGDNQPQHF; v_gene: TRBV27; j_gene: TRBJ1-5; len: 13
CDR3aa: CASSRSGVNEQFF; v_gene: TRBV5-8; j_gene: TRBJ2-1; len: 13
CDR3aa: CASSRTGDSYEQYF; v_gene: TRBV19; j_gene: TRBJ2-7; len: 14
CDR3aa: CASSFRYITDTQYF; v_gene: TRBV27; j_gene: TRBJ2-3; len: 14
CDR3aa: CASSIGLGETQYF; v_gene: TRBV19; j_gene: TRBJ2-5; len: 13
CDR3aa: CASSLSQSGELFF; v_gene: TRBV7-3; j_gene: TRBJ2-2; len: 13
CDR3aa: CASSETDPVMQDTQYF; v_gene: TRBV3-1/TRBV3-2; j_gene: TRBJ2-3; len: 16
CDR3aa: CASGGAPYYGYTF; v_gene: TRBV27; j_gene: TRBJ1-2; len: 13
CDR3aa: CATSGSPPTSGRMETQYF; v_gene: TRBV24-1; j_gene: TRBJ2-5; len: 18
CDR3aa: CASSEGSIMNTEAFF; v_gene: TRBV2; j_gene: TRBJ1-1; len: 15
CDR3aa: CASGQPASNQPQHF; v_gene: TRBV19; j_gene: TRBJ1-5; len: 14
CDR3aa: CSAGVGEQFF; v_gene: TRBV20-1; j_gene: TRBJ2-1; len: 10
CDR3aa: CASSSGRGEQFF; v_gene: TRBV5-1; j_gene: TRBJ2-1; len: 12
CDR3aa: CASSDFEGRRLVYEQYF; v_gene: TRBV2; j_gene: TRBJ2-7; len: 17
CDR3aa: CASRVDATNEKLFF; v_gene: TRBV6-6; j_gene: TRBJ1-4; len: 14
CDR3aa: CASSRRTPLENSPLHF; v_gene: TRBV27; j_gene: TRBJ1-6; len: 16
CDR3aa: CASRLGIQRGYTF; v_gene: TRBV12-3/TRBV12-4; j_gene: TRBJ1-2; len: 13
CDR3aa: CAWKKQGAGYEQYF; v_gene: TRBV30; j_gene: TRBJ2-7; len: 14
CDR3aa: CASSSKRGAVGLTF; v_gene: TRBV7-3; j_gene: TRBJ2-6; len: 14
CDR3aa: CATSAGSLQETQYF; v_gene: TRBV24-1; j_gene: TRBJ2-5; len: 14
CDR3aa: CASSVGVDNTGELFF; v_gene: TRBV9; j_gene: TRBJ2-2; len: 15
CDR3aa: CASSPGGSPLHF; v_gene: TRBV6-5; j_gene: TRBJ1-6; len: 12
CDR3aa: CSVQFEKTGGTEAFF; v_gene: TRBV29-1; j_gene: TRBJ1-1; len: 15
CDR3aa: CASSLWREGQGEQYF; v_gene: TRBV18; j_gene: TRBJ2-7; len: 15
CDR3aa: CATSDLRRGQGKQFF; v_gene: TRBV24-1; j_gene: TRBJ2-1; len: 15
CDR3aa: CASRRSQGPSSYEQYF; v_gene: TRBV6-6; j_gene: TRBJ2-7; len: 16
CDR3aa: CASSQDTAGGTETQYF; v_gene: TRBV4-3; j_gene: TRBJ2-5; len: 16
CDR3aa: CASSLVRQLYQNEQFF; v_gene: TRBV7-9; j_gene: TRBJ2-1; len: 16
CDR3aa: CASSPSSSNQPQHF; v_gene: TRBV18; j_gene: TRBJ1-5; len: 14
CDR3aa: CASSPSPDTGELFF; v_gene: TRBV9; j_gene: TRBJ2-2; len: 14
CDR3aa: CASRGGISSYEQYF; v_gene: TRBV27; j_gene: TRBJ2-7; len: 14
CDR3aa: CSVGVGITEAFF; v_gene: TRBV29-1; j_gene: TRBJ1-1; len: 12
CDR3aa: CASSSTASKGNYGYTF; v_gene: TRBV5-5; j_gene: TRBJ1-2; len: 16
CDR3aa: CASSASGATNEKLFF; v_gene: TRBV9; j_gene: TRBJ1-4; len: 15
CDR3aa: CASSGGSGDPYNEQFF; v_gene: TRBV6-2/TRBV6-3; j_gene: TRBJ2-1; len: 16
CDR3aa: CASSGYTVNTEAFF; v_gene: TRBV19; j_gene: TRBJ1-1; len: 14
CDR3aa: CASSLRLAGGYNEQFF; v_gene: TRBV27; j_gene: TRBJ2-1; len: 16
CDR3aa: CASSYLDLAGENPTDTQYF; v_gene: TRBV6-2/TRBV6-3; j_gene: TRBJ2-3; len: 19
CDR3aa: CASKGQGLYNEQFF; v_gene: TRBV7-2; j_gene: TRBJ2-1; len: 14
CDR3aa: CASSGAVPTPYEQYF; v_gene: TRBV19; j_gene: TRBJ2-7; len: 15